This T cell receptor (beta chain) was identified during a study of long-term antiretroviral therapy in people with HIV. V lost 0 bases and J lost 5; bases outside the gene matches: 23. The CDR3 is made up of 22 amino acids. Germline values: CDR1 MRHNA, CDR2 SNTAGT. Version v3.0 of the immunoSEQ assay was performed at survey level. Clones were read by immunoSEQ multiplex PCR, and TCRdb kept only the in-frame ones, dropping some. The sample lists 30,000 to 40,000 clones, 75% to 90% occurring once. Study-level findings and limits: Blood dates from about 2003 to 2017, possibly under older ART regimens. Increased diversity was seen after ART, yet it remained lower than in transplant donor controls. For ART adherence, viral resistance and therapy changes, no data were available.

On this clone: Its matching antigen is unknown.

For each donor, at least one pre-ART and at least two post-ART PBMC samples were available. This sequence originates from a woman under 30 with HIV. This specimen consisted of unsorted PBMCs, obtained just before starting antiretroviral therapy. The chain couples TRBV6-4 to TRBJ2-5, with 11 bases aligning to TRBD2. The DNA for the CDR3 is TGTGCCAGCAGTGACTCGAGTCGCCTCCAGGGACTAGCGGAGGAGGTTTGCGAGACCCAGTACTTC. Its protein product is CASSDSSRLQGLAEEVCETQYF.